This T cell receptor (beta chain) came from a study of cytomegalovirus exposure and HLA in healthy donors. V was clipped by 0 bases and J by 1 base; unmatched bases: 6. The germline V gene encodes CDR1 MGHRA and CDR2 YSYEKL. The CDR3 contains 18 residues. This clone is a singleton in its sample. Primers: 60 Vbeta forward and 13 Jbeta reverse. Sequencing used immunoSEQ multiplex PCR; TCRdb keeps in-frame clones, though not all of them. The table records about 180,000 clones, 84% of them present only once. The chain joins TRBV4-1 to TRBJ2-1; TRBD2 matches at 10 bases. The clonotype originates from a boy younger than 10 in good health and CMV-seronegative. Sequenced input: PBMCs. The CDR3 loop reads CASSQESGRALSYNEQFF. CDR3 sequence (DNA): TGCGCCAGCAGCCAAGAGAGCGGGAGGGCCCTATCCTACAATGAGCAGTTCTTC.